Given below is one T cell receptor (beta chain) in context. Its antigen is not known. The donor population consisted of healthy HIV-negative adults with no recent acute infections or vaccinations. The CDR3 is 14 amino acids. Trimming stripped 6 bases from V and 0 bases from J, with 11 bases between. The germline gives CDR1 MNHEY, CDR2 SVGAGI. This record belongs to a study of shared clonotypes between healthy human individuals. This table comes from immunoSEQ multiplex PCR, and its TCRdb copy is limited to in-frame clones, with some not included. The profile shows approximately 2.3 million clones, over 85% of them singletons. Findings and caveats of the study: The sharing of 4% to 5.5% of naive CD4 clonotypes was seen across a handful of donors.

Sequencing was done on a sample of naive CD4+ T cells from PBMCs. Regarding subset: CD45RA+ positively selected. The TCR was taken from a man aged 18-30 years in good health. Some clones in this sample may be carry-over from other donors' samples. V usage is TRBV6-5 and J usage is TRBJ1-1, with TRBD1 as a possible D gene (6 bases). This CDR3 is CASSPGGLNTEAFF. CDR3 in DNA: TGTGCCAGCAGCCCCGGGGGCCTGAACACTGAAGCTTTCTTT.